This T cell receptor (beta chain) emerged from a study of cytomegalovirus exposure and HLA in healthy donors. Study information: Among 350 to 500 genotyped donors, around 82% fell in the Caucasian-associated ancestry cluster.

This CDR3 is 13 amino acids long. Germline V gene data show CDR1 as SQVTM and CDR2 as ANQGSEA. With V trimmed by 6 bases and J by 1 base, 3 bases remained unmatched. Study results and limitations: Within a later analysis, the majority of CMV-associated TCR beta chains appeared HLA-restricted. A later analysis associated 16,000 or so TCR beta sequences with HLA alleles at a 0.05 false discovery rate.

With regard to this clone: No antigen is known for it.

Primers included in the PCR were 60 Vbeta and 13 Jbeta primers. TCRdb's table, derived via immunoSEQ multiplex PCR, lists solely in-frame clones and lacks some. Among some 120,000 clones, about 78% were seen once, and the ten largest hold roughly 8.2%. J is TRBJ1-5 and V is TRBV29-1; 7 positions agree with TRBD1. The TCR was taken from a woman in her 40s in good health and CMV-seropositive. The sequenced sample consisted of PBMCs. CDR3 sequence: CSVVQGSNQPQHF. Written as DNA, the CDR3 is TGCAGCGTGGTACAGGGGAGCAATCAGCCCCAGCATTTT.